These 16 T cell receptor beta chains came from one sample sequenced in a study of regulatory T cells in long-lasting Graves disease. Time point specified: newly diagnosed GD, antithyroid drugs for less than 3 months. The TCR library used RNA extracted from PBMCs. For TCR beta, libraries came from iRepertoire HTBI primers and Arm-PCR of CDR3 regions. Each CDR3 protein is one row after TCRdb ran MiXCR on the multiplex PCR reads. The sample lists about 540,000 distinct CDR3 sequences; approximately 13% were seen once. These data also featured in a second study, about T cells in Graves' hyperthyroidism and ophthalmopathy.

Sequences were derived from peripheral blood mononuclear cells (PBMCs), sampled at new diagnosis, from a patient treated with antithyroid drugs. These receptors all stem from a young man with Graves disease.

This rearrangement joins TRBV5-1 to TRBJ2-7; no definite D call. The V gene lost 4 bases and the J gene lost 3 bases, with 20 bases spanning the gap. From germline, CDR1 is SGHRS and CDR2 YFSETQ. The CDR3 runs 16 residues. CDR3 nucleotide sequence: TGCGCCAGCAGCCCCCAGCCGCAGATAGTGAGCTACGAGCAGTACTTC. This encodes CASSPQPQIVSYEQYF.

In this sample, this clonotype turned up a few times. The chain joins TRBV29-1 to TRBJ2-7; D is ambiguous. V was pared by 2 bases and J by 0 bases, with 11 bases between. From germline, CDR1 is SQVTM and CDR2 ANQGSEA. CDR3 length: 14 residues. The CDR3 nucleotides read TGCAGCGTTGAACAACGAGATAGCTCCTACGAGCAGTACTTC. Translating it yields CSVEQRDSSYEQYF.

This rearrangement joins TRBV7-9 to TRBJ2-3; no reliable D call. The CDR3 has 15 amino acids. The germline V gene encodes CDR1 SEHNR and CDR2 FQNEAQ (reference sequence). V gave up 5 bases and J gave up 6 bases, with 18 bases separating them. The CDR3 DNA reads as TGTGCCAGCAGCCAATTACACCTTCCGGCGGATACGCAGTATTTT. Translated: CASSQLHLPADTQYF.

The chain combines TRBV5-1 with TRBJ2-3; D not resolved. The CDR3 covers 15 residues. CDR1 and CDR2 from the germline V gene are SGHRS and YFSETQ. The V end was cut by 0 bases, the J end by 2 bases, with 10 bases between. DNA for the CDR3: TGCGCCAGCAGCTTGGGGCTCCCATACACAGATACGCAGTATTTT. Translating gives CASSLGLPYTDTQYF.

In this sample, this clonotype turned up many times. This chain links TRBV11-3 with TRBJ2-3, with D perhaps TRBD2 (6 bases). V lost 1 base to trimming and J lost 3 bases, with 14 bases between them. This CDR3 has 16 residues. CDR1 and CDR2 (germline): SGHNT, YENEEA. The CDR3 reads CASSLGTGGLTDTQYF. The CDR3 DNA is TGTGCCAGCAGCTTAGGTACAGGAGGGCTGACAGATACGCAGTATTTT.

This clonotype appeared many times. The V call is TRBV20-1, the J call TRBJ2-7; D may be TRBD1 (6 bases). Germline CDR1 DFQATT, CDR2 SNEGSKA (reference sequence). V gave up 6 bases and J gave up 0 bases, with 18 bases separating them. This CDR3 has 15 amino acids. The CDR3 here is CSATSGQGLSYEQYF. CDR3 nucleotides: TGCAGTGCCACCTCGGGCCAGGGGCTCTCCTACGAGCAGTACTTC.

The table lists this clonotype with many counts. The chain links TRBV28 to TRBJ2-5; maybe TRBD1 (6 bases). This CDR3 has 17 residues. Germline V gives CDR1 MDHEN, CDR2 SYDVKM. V dropped 3 bases and J dropped 5 bases, with 22 bases sitting between them. CDR3 residues: CASSFSIEAGDGETQYF. CDR3 sequence (DNA): TGTGCCAGCAGTTTCTCCATTGAGGCAGGGGATGGGGAGACCCAGTACTTC.

This clonotype was counted at least ten times. The chain recombines TRBV7-3 with TRBJ2-3; D ambiguous. This CDR3 contains 13 residues. Between the trimmed V and J ends, which lost 5 bases and 2 bases, there was a span of 8 bases. Germline V CDR1 and CDR2: SGHTA, FQGTGA. The CDR3 nucleotides read TGTGCCAGCAGCACCGGCTTCACAGATACGCAGTATTTT. Protein product: CASSTGFTDTQYF.

This clonotype was counted at least ten times. The chain is built from TRBV28 and TRBJ1-4; TRBD1 might be the D (6 bases). Trimming pared 4 bases from V and 6 bases from J, leaving 21 bases between. Germline CDR1 reads MDHEN; CDR2 reads SYDVKM. The CDR3 runs 17 residues. The DNA for the CDR3 is TGTGCCAGCAGTTCACCGGGGCAGGGGAAGGGCGATGAAAAACTGTTTTTT. It is translated as CASSSPGQGKGDEKLFF.

The chain employs TRBV19 and TRBJ2-7, with 10 positions matching TRBD1. The CDR3 is 15 amino acids. With 7 bases clipped from V and 2 bases from J, the junction kept 8 bases outside the gene matches. Germline V CDR1 and CDR2: LNHDA, SQIVND (reference sequence). In DNA form, the CDR3 reads TGTGCCAGTACCACAACCGGGACAGGGGCCTACGAGCAGTACTTC. It translates to CASTTTGTGAYEQYF.

This clonotype was detected a few times. The chain is built from TRBV14 and TRBJ1-2; D gene unclear. CDR1 SGHDN and CDR2 FVKESK come from the germline V gene. Trimming took off 1 base at V and 5 bases at J, with 11 bases between the two ends. CDR3 size: 14 residues. Here the CDR3 reads CASSQVPGSYGYTF. The CDR3 bases are TGTGCCAGCAGCCAAGTTCCGGGGTCTTATGGCTACACCTTC.

The chain links TRBV18 to TRBJ2-4; maybe TRBD1 (6 bases). The CDR3 has 14 residues. The ends were cut back, 0 bases at V and 8 bases at J, with 11 bases in the middle. CDR1 is KGHSH and CDR2 is LQKENI in the germline V gene. CDR3 bases: TGTGCCAGCTCACCACCAGTACAGGGACACATTCAGTACTTC. Protein sequence: CASSPPVQGHIQYF.

This clonotype turned up a few times. CDR3 coding DNA: TGCAGCGTTGGGACTTCAGAGCAGTTCTTC. This translates into CSVGTSEQFF. The V gene is TRBV29-1, the J gene TRBJ2-1; D might be TRBD2 (5 bases). The CDR3 covers 10 residues. V lost 4 bases and J 10 bases, leaving 8 bases between the germline ends. The germline V gene encodes CDR1 SQVTM and CDR2 ANQGSEA.

This rearrangement joins TRBV5-4 to TRBJ2-4, with 10 bases identical to TRBD2. V was clipped by 4 bases and J by 4 bases; unmatched bases: 8. CDR1 and CDR2 from the germline V gene are SGHNT and YYREEE (reference sequence). The CDR3 extends over 16 amino acids. The CDR3 region is CASSPGLAVGKNIQYF. The CDR3 DNA is TGTGCCAGCAGCCCTGGACTAGCGGTCGGGAAAAACATTCAGTACTTC.

This clonotype was found many times. J is TRBJ1-5 and V is TRBV2; D ambiguous. This CDR3 is built from 12 residues. The V gene lost 4 bases and the J gene lost 4 bases, with 5 bases spanning the gap. The V gene's germline CDR1 is SNHLY and CDR2 FYNNEI. The CDR3 sequence: CASSVGNQPQHF. For the CDR3, the DNA is TGTGCCAGCAGTGTGGGGAATCAGCCCCAGCATTTT.

This clonotype was counted many times. This chain links TRBV6-2 or TRBV6-3 with TRBJ1-2, with D possibly matching TRBD1 (6 bases). CDR3 length: 14 residues. The germline gives CDR1 MNHEY, CDR2 SVGEGT. V lost 2 bases and J 8 bases, leaving 15 bases between the germline ends. DNA of the CDR3: TGTGCCAGCAGTTACACCACACAGGGACTCGGCTACACCTTC. It yields the protein CASSYTTQGLGYTF.